Below, 10 T cell receptor beta chains from the same sample are listed, as sequenced in a study of cytomegalovirus exposure and HLA in healthy donors. Generated by immunoSEQ multiplex PCR, the TCRdb table keeps only in-frame clones and is missing some. The sample has about 150,000 clones; more than 70% are singletons. Sequencing used PBMCs. The receptors come from a human donor in good health.

The chain links TRBV10-3 to TRBJ1-1; D might be TRBD1 (6 bases). V lost 10 bases to trimming and J lost 6 bases, with 18 bases between them. This CDR3 region has 13 residues. Germline V CDR1 and CDR2: ENHRY, SYGVKD. The chain's CDR3 is CATSGTPGAEAFF. CDR3 nucleotides: TGTGCCACTTCCGGGACACCAGGGGCTGAAGCTTTCTTT.

This clone was observed a single time. V and J are TRBV28 and TRBJ2-7, with 9 positions matching TRBD1. Trimming cost V 6 bases and J 3 bases; bases outside gene matches: 12. In germline, CDR1 is MDHEN, CDR2 SYDVKM. This CDR3 has 16 residues. The CDR3 DNA follows: TGTGCCAGCAGGCTTACCCGGGACAGGGTCTTCTACGAGCAGTACTTC. This codes for CASRLTRDRVFYEQYF.

The rearrangement links TRBV4-1 to TRBJ2-7, with 10 bases lining up with TRBD1. Germline values: CDR1 MGHRA, CDR2 YSYEKL. The CDR3 is made up of 16 amino acids. V dropped 1 base and J dropped 1; count of bases not matched to a gene: 4. This CDR3 reads CASSQVWTGGSYEQYF. The CDR3 DNA reads as TGCGCCAGCAGCCAAGTGTGGACAGGGGGGTCCTACGAGCAGTACTTC.

The chain recombines TRBV7-9 with TRBJ2-5; 8 positions agree with TRBD1. The CDR3 runs 16 residues. The V segment lost 1 base and the J segment 2 bases; nucleotides outside the gene matches: 6. Looked up from germline, CDR1 is SEHNR and CDR2 is FQNEAQ (reference sequence). The CDR3: CASSLVAGGWQETQYF. DNA of the CDR3: TGTGCCAGCAGCTTAGTGGCAGGGGGCTGGCAAGAGACCCAGTACTTC.

This chain uses TRBV14 with TRBJ2-7; TRBD2 agrees at 7 bases. Germline CDR1 is SGHDN and CDR2 is FVKESK. Trimming at V came to 4 bases and at J to 9 bases, leaving 12 bases not matched to a gene. The CDR3 extends over 14 amino acids. CDR3: CASSPGLLRFGQYF. CDR3 coding DNA: TGTGCCAGCAGCCCGGGACTACTCCGCTTCGGGCAGTACTTC.

This clone has only a few counts. This chain connects TRBV19 to TRBJ1-5; D is unclear. Trimming took 4 bases from V and 5 from J, leaving 12 bases between them. This CDR3 has 14 amino acids. Germline V gives CDR1 LNHDA, CDR2 SQIVND (reference sequence). The CDR3 sequence is CASSRAGGYQPQHF. In DNA form, the CDR3 reads TGTGCCAGTAGTAGGGCAGGCGGGTATCAGCCCCAGCATTTT.

This chain connects TRBV11-3 to TRBJ2-2; D not resolved. V was pared by 1 base and J by 0 bases, with 3 bases between. CDR1 is SGHNT and CDR2 is YENEEA in the germline V gene. The CDR3 is 14 amino acids. In DNA, the CDR3 is TGTGCCAGCAGCTTAGCTGCGAACACCGGGGAGCTGTTTTTT. Protein product: CASSLAANTGELFF. The entire variable domain, with the rest obtained from reference TRBV11-3 and TRBJ2-2, is as follows: EAGVVQSPRYKIIEKKQPVAFWCNPISGHNTLYWYLQNLGQGPELLIRYENEEAVDDSQLPKDRFSAERLKGVDSTLKIQPAELGDSAVYLCASSLAANTGELFFGEGSRLTVL.

The chain carries TRBV4-1 and TRBJ2-3, with 7 bases that match TRBD2. The CDR3 is 17 residues long. V trimming: 4 bases; J trimming: 4 bases; junction bases outside the gene matches: 14. Germline CDR1 and CDR2: MGHRA and YSYEKL. The CDR3 nucleotides read TGCGCCAGCAGCCCCCGTCTCCGGGGGGTTAGTGCAGATACGCAGTATTTT. It encodes CASSPRLRGVSADTQYF.

This clone was counted only a few times. The chain links TRBV7-2 to TRBJ1-2; no clear D gene. Looked up from germline, CDR1 is SGHTA and CDR2 is FQGNSA. V dropped 2 bases and J dropped 5 bases, with 12 bases sitting between them. The CDR3 is 14 amino acids. The CDR3 bases are TGTGCCAGCAGCTTACTCGTACGGGGTTATGGCTACACCTTC. Translated, it gives CASSLLVRGYGYTF.

The chain employs TRBV30 and TRBJ1-1; TRBD1 might be the D (6 bases). V was pared by 0 bases and J by 4 bases, with 15 bases between. The germline gives CDR1 GTSNPN, CDR2 SVGIG (reference sequence). This CDR3 has 15 amino acids. Written as DNA, the CDR3 is TGTGCCTGGAGTGTAGGGGGTTTTCCCCTCACTGAAGCTTTCTTT. This codes for CAWSVGGFPLTEAFF. Complete variable domain (other parts from reference TRBV30 and TRBJ1-1): SQTIHQWPATLVQPVGSPLSLECTVEGTSNPNLYWYRQAAGRGLQLLFYSVGIGQISSEVPQNLSASRPQDRQFILSSKKLLLSDSGFYLCAWSVGGFPLTEAFFGQGTRLTVV.